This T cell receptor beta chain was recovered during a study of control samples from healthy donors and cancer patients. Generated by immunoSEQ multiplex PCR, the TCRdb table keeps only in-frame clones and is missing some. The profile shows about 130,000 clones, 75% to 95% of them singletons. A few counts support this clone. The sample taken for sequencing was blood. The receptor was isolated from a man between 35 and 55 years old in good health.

CDR3 in amino acids: CASSYSRAGNTEAFF. CDR3 DNA sequence: TGTGCCAGCAGTTACTCGAGAGCAGGGAACACTGAAGCTTTCTTT. The rearrangement joins TRBV6-7 to TRBJ1-1; no reliable D call. TRBV6-7 is designated an ORF whose function remains uncertain. The CDR3 runs 15 residues. Deletions cut 0 bases from V and 1 base from J, with 9 bases between.